This entry concerns a single TCR beta chain. How the authors handled the data: Using reference gene primer amplification, nucleated cell counts were estimated. Some clones are missing from TCRdb's copy, which holds only in-frame ones; the method was immunoSEQ multiplex PCR. That table is the source of V, J and clone size, and D and trimming were worked out from the DNA. The repertoire includes tens of thousands of clones, around 86% of them detected once, and around a fifth sits in the top ten. Germline-derived CDR1 and CDR2 are LGHDT and YNNKEL (reference sequence). This CDR3 spans 15 amino acids. V lost 4 bases, J lost 5 bases, and 4 bases stayed unmatched. This sample is part of a study of blood T cell repertoires in COVID-19. Study overall: The study drew acute and convalescent COVID-19 samples from the United States, Italy and Spain. In each case, the material was cDNA or gDNA derived from T cells, B-cell-depleted T cells, or PBMCs.

This chain joins TRBV3-1 (or the pseudogene TRBV3-2) and TRBJ2-7; TRBD2 matches at 14 bases. Sample: peripheral blood. This receptor was identified in a man aged 50 or older with active COVID-19. This CDR3 reads CASSRTTSGRDEQYF. DNA of the CDR3: TGTGCCAGCAGCCGAACGACTAGCGGGAGGGACGAGCAGTACTTC.